The 26 T cell receptor beta chains below come from one sample, sequenced in a study of blood T cell repertoires in COVID-19. Repertoires were generated with immunoSEQ multiplex PCR, while TCRdb's copy carries only in-frame clones and drops some. The sample contains roughly 27,000 clones, approximately 90% of which appear only once. The sample taken for sequencing was peripheral blood. Receptors originate from a human donor in a cohort sampled during active COVID-19.

The CDR3 bases are TGTGCCAGCAGTTTATTGCAGGGGGCGGGGAATTCACCCCTCCACTTT. It is translated as CASSLLQGAGNSPLHF. This chain uses TRBV28 with TRBJ1-6, with TRBD1 identical over 8 bases. The CDR3 is 16 amino acids. V shed 1 base, J shed 7 bases, and the junction held 6 bases outside the gene matches. Germline V CDR1 and CDR2: MDHEN, SYDVKM. Filled out from reference TRBV28 and TRBJ1-6, the complete variable domain reads DVKVTQSSRYLVKRTGEKVFLECVQDMDHENMFWYRQDPGLGLRLIYFSYDVKMKEKGDIPEGYSVSREKKERFSLILESASTNQTSMYLCASSLLQGAGNSPLHFGNGTRLTVT.

This sequence joins TRBV7-2 and TRBJ1-1; D is perhaps TRBD1 (6 bases). The CDR3 contains 13 residues. In germline, CDR1 is SGHTA, CDR2 FQGNSA. Trimming shortened V by 5 bases and J by 7 bases, and 14 bases separated the two germline ends. The CDR3 spells CASSPMVGGEAFF. DNA of the CDR3: TGTGCCAGCAGCCCCATGGTAGGGGGTGAAGCTTTCTTT. Filled out from reference TRBV7-2 and TRBJ1-1, the complete variable domain reads GAGVSQSPSNKVTEKGKDVELRCDPISGHTALYWYRQSLGQGLEFLIYFQGNSAPDKSGLPSDRFSAERTGGSVSTLTIQRTQQEDSAVYLCASSPMVGGEAFFGQGTRLTVV.

V usage is TRBV4-3 and J usage is TRBJ2-3; TRBD2 aligns across 7 bases. The CDR3 consists of 16 residues. With V trimmed by 1 base and J by 4 bases, 8 bases remained unmatched. Germline CDR1 is LGHNA and CDR2 is YSLEER. The CDR3 region is CASSQVITRGADTQYF. DNA for the CDR3: TGCGCCAGCAGCCAAGTGATCACTCGGGGGGCAGATACGCAGTATTTT.

This chain joins TRBV4-1 and TRBJ2-7; TRBD1 matches at 7 bases. The CDR3 extends over 15 amino acids. The V gene end was trimmed by 4 bases and the J gene end by 0 bases; junction bases not matched to a gene: 6. In germline, CDR1 is MGHRA, CDR2 YSYEKL. The CDR3 DNA is TGCGCCAGCAGCCCCTACGACAGGGACTCCTACGAGCAGTACTTC. Translated: CASSPYDRDSYEQYF.

The chain links TRBV5-6 to TRBJ1-5, with 8 bases matching TRBD1. With 1 base clipped from V and 1 base from J, the junction kept 13 bases outside the gene matches. Per the germline V gene, CDR1 is SGHDT and CDR2 is YYEEEE. CDR3 length: 19 amino acids. The CDR3 loop is CASSLTRTGKTGSNQPQHF. In DNA, the CDR3 is TGTGCCAGCAGCTTGACCCGGACAGGGAAGACGGGCAGCAATCAGCCCCAGCATTTT.

The chain joins TRBV7-9 to TRBJ1-2, with 8 positions matching TRBD1. The V segment lost 4 bases and the J segment 1 base; nucleotides outside the gene matches: 5. The CDR3 is made up of 15 amino acids. CDR1 and CDR2 (germline): SEHNR, FQNEAQ (reference sequence). The CDR3 protein is CASSSRTGFNYGYTF. The CDR3 region has the DNA TGTGCCAGCAGCTCGAGGACAGGGTTTAACTATGGCTACACCTTC.

The genes are TRBV6-2 or TRBV6-3 and TRBJ2-3; 11 positions match TRBD2. The germline V gene has CDR1 MNHEY and CDR2 SVGEGT. CDR3 length: 19 residues. Unmatched junction bases numbered 12, after V lost 2 bases and J lost 2 bases. The CDR3 loop is CASSYPTIRTSGHTDTQYF. As DNA, the CDR3 is TGTGCCAGCAGTTACCCGACAATCCGGACTAGCGGGCACACAGATACGCAGTATTTT.

The gene calls are TRBV6-6 and TRBJ1-4; TRBD1 matches 7 bases. Germline V lookup: CDR1 MNHNY, CDR2 SVGAGI (reference sequence). The ends lost 6 bases at V and 5 bases at J; junction bases unmatched: 6. CDR3 length: 14 residues. CDR3 sequence reads: CASSLTGSNEKLFF. Here the CDR3 DNA reads TGTGCCAGCAGCTTGACAGGGTCCAATGAAAAACTGTTTTTT.

This sequence joins TRBV4-3 and TRBJ2-2, with TRBD2 matching 10 bases. The CDR3 totals 17 residues. The V gene end was trimmed by 4 bases and the J gene end by 6 bases; junction bases not matched to a gene: 11. Germline V CDR1 and CDR2: LGHNA, YSLEER. The CDR3 DNA reads TGCGCCAGCAGCCCCTGGGCTAGCGGGGGTGAGGCCGGGGAGCTGTTTTTT. Translated, it gives CASSPWASGGEAGELFF.

The chain carries TRBV7-2 and TRBJ2-3, with D possibly being TRBD1 (6 bases). CDR3 length: 13 amino acids. V was shortened by 3 bases and J by 4 bases, with 8 bases between the two germline ends. Germline CDR1 reads SGHTA; CDR2 reads FQGNSA. The CDR3 sequence: CASSFGGADTQYF. The CDR3 nucleotides read TGTGCCAGCAGCTTTGGGGGCGCAGATACGCAGTATTTT.

The V call is TRBV9, the J call TRBJ2-2; TRBD1 matches 11 bases. Germline V gene data show CDR1 as SGDLS and CDR2 as YYNGEE. Unmatched junction bases numbered 9, after V lost 4 bases and J lost 7 bases. The CDR3 totals 16 residues. Written as DNA, the CDR3 is TGTGCCAGCAGCACTCGGACAGGGGGCGCTGTCGGGGAGCTGTTTTTT. Amino acids: CASSTRTGGAVGELFF.

This chain joins TRBV13 and TRBJ2-5; 8 nucleotides align to TRBD2. Losses at the gene ends were 5 bases for V and 3 bases for J; bases not matched to a gene: 14. This CDR3 contains 17 residues. Per the germline V gene, CDR1 is PRHDT and CDR2 is FYEKMQ (reference sequence). This chain's CDR3 is CASSVRLRGGREETQYF. CDR3 DNA: TGTGCCAGCAGCGTAAGACTACGGGGGGGGCGTGAAGAGACCCAGTACTTC.

This CDR3 is CASSQEGTSNHEQYF. As DNA, the CDR3 is TGTGCCAGCAGCCAGGAGGGGACTAGCAATCACGAGCAGTACTTC. This sequence joins TRBV3-1 (or the pseudogene TRBV3-2) and TRBJ2-7; TRBD2 matches 9 bases. CDR1 and CDR2 from the germline V gene are LGHDT and YNNKEL (reference sequence). The CDR3 is 15 amino acids. V lost 3 bases to trimming and J lost 5 bases; unmatched junction nucleotides: 8.

The chain carries TRBV7-2 and TRBJ2-5; the match to TRBD2 covers 16 bases. CDR1 and CDR2 (germline): SGHTA, FQGNSA. This CDR3 is 16 amino acids long. V shed 5 bases and J 5 bases; nucleotides not matched to a gene: 5. CDR3 sequence reads: CASSGTSGGAGETQYF. DNA of the CDR3: TGTGCCAGCAGCGGGACTAGCGGGGGGGCCGGGGAGACCCAGTACTTC.

The sample holds one count of this clone. This sequence joins TRBV28 and TRBJ1-2; TRBD1 might be the D (6 bases). This CDR3 has 12 amino acids. The germline V gene has CDR1 MDHEN and CDR2 SYDVKM. Trimming removed 7 bases from V and 2 bases from J, with 8 bases in between. The CDR3 nucleotides are TGTGCCAGCACCGACAGGAACTATGGCTACACCTTC. This codes for CASTDRNYGYTF.

This chain connects TRBV11-3 to TRBJ2-3, with 9 bases identical to TRBD2. Germline CDR1 and CDR2: SGHNT and YENEEA. V dropped 4 bases and J dropped 2; count of bases not matched to a gene: 10. The CDR3 contains 17 residues. CDR3 amino acids: CASSSRTSAHITDTQYF. CDR3 sequence (DNA): TGTGCCAGCAGCTCGCGGACTAGCGCGCACATCACAGATACGCAGTATTTT.

This chain links TRBV11-2 with TRBJ2-2; D uncertain. The CDR3 spans 12 residues. Germline assignment: CDR1 SGHAT and CDR2 FQNNGV. Trimming removed 0 bases from V and 8 bases from J, with 4 bases in between. CDR3 nucleotide sequence: TGTGCCAGCAGCTTAGATCGGGGGGAGCTGTTTTTT. Amino acids: CASSLDRGELFF.

The DNA of the CDR3 is TGTGCCAGCAGCTTGGAGGGCGGGGGCCGGGGCGGGGAGCTGTTTTTT. Protein sequence: CASSLEGGGRGGELFF. The V gene is TRBV5-4, the J gene TRBJ2-2, with a possible D match to TRBD2 (7 bases). Germline V CDR1 and CDR2: SGHNT, YYREEE (reference sequence). Trimming removed 0 bases at V and 7 bases at J, with 16 bases between. The CDR3 is made up of 16 amino acids.

The chain has TRBV18 and TRBJ2-3; TRBD2 aligns across 9 bases. CDR1 and CDR2 (germline): KGHSH, LQKENI. Losses at the gene ends were 2 bases for V and 8 bases for J; bases not matched to a gene: 11. This CDR3 region has 16 residues. CDR3 region: CASSPTSSGGFFTQYF. CDR3 bases: TGTGCCAGCTCACCAACGTCCAGCGGGGGGTTTTTTACGCAGTATTTT.

The chain links TRBV7-2 to TRBJ2-5; TRBD1 matches at 7 bases. The CDR3 runs 13 residues. Trimming at V came to 7 bases and at J to 3 bases, leaving 5 bases not matched to a gene. The germline V gene has CDR1 SGHTA and CDR2 FQGNSA. CDR3 DNA sequence: TGTGCCAGCACCAGAACAGGGGAAGAGACCCAGTACTTC. Protein product: CASTRTGEETQYF.

The gene calls are TRBV28 and TRBJ1-3; 12 nucleotides match TRBD1. Germline-derived CDR1 and CDR2 are MDHEN and SYDVKM. J lost 4 bases, V lost 5 bases, and 3 bases had no gene match. The CDR3 has 15 residues. The CDR3 here is CASSPGQGAGNTIYF. As DNA, the CDR3 is TGTGCCAGCAGTCCGGGACAGGGGGCGGGAAACACCATATATTTT.

The CDR3 DNA follows: TGTGCCAGCAGCCACGAGGTAGCGGGGCTCAATGAGCAGTTCTTC. It codes for CASSHEVAGLNEQFF. The V gene is TRBV7-2, the J gene TRBJ2-1; 8 bases match TRBD2. Germline CDR1 and CDR2: SGHTA and FQGNSA. This CDR3 is built from 15 residues. J was trimmed by 6 bases and V by 5 bases; bases with no gene match: 9. Supplemented by reference TRBV7-2 and TRBJ2-1, the full variable domain reads GAGVSQSPSNKVTEKGKDVELRCDPISGHTALYWYRQSLGQGLEFLIYFQGNSAPDKSGLPSDRFSAERTGGSVSTLTIQRTQQEDSAVYLCASSHEVAGLNEQFFGPGTRLTVL.

This chain uses TRBV7-9 with TRBJ1-1; perhaps TRBD1 as D (5 bases). Trimming took off 1 base at V and 5 bases at J, with 8 bases between the two ends. The CDR3 is made up of 13 amino acids. The germline V gene has CDR1 SEHNR and CDR2 FQNEAQ (reference sequence). The CDR3 reads CASSLGGGTEAFF. The DNA of the CDR3 is TGTGCCAGCAGCTTAGGCGGGGGGACTGAAGCTTTCTTT.

The rearrangement links TRBV18 to TRBJ2-4; 11 positions agree with TRBD1. Germline assignment: CDR1 KGHSH and CDR2 LQKENI. Germline trimming cut 0 bases from V and 4 bases from J; bases unmatched to any gene: 14. The CDR3 sequence is 20 residues long. CDR3 nucleotides: TGTGCCAGCTCACCACCTTCGGGACAGGGGGTTGAAGCGGGTAAAAACATTCAGTACTTC. Amino acid sequence: CASSPPSGQGVEAGKNIQYF.

The chain uses TRBV28 and TRBJ1-5; no firm D call. CDR1 and CDR2 from the germline V gene are MDHEN and SYDVKM. This CDR3 comprises 15 residues. With 5 bases removed from V and 0 bases from J, the gap between germline ends came to 11 bases. This CDR3 reads CASSRPGDSNQPQHF. Here the CDR3 DNA reads TGTGCCAGCAGTCGCCCAGGTGATAGCAATCAGCCCCAGCATTTT.

The chain couples TRBV2 to TRBJ2-5; 8 bases line up with TRBD2. This CDR3 is built from 16 residues. V lost 7 bases and J lost 1; bases outside the gene matches: 11. Germline V CDR1 and CDR2: SNHLY, FYNNEI. For the CDR3, the DNA is TGTGCCAGCACTCCCTTCGGCGGGGGGTCCCAAGAGACCCAGTACTTC. As protein: CASTPFGGGSQETQYF.